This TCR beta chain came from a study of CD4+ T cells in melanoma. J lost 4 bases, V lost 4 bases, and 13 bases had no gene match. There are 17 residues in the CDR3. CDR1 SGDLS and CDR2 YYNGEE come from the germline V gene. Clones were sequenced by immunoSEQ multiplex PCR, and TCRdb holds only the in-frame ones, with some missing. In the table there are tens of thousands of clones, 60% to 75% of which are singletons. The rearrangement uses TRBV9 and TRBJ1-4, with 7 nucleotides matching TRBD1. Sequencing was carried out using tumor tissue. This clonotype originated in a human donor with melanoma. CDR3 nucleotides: TGTGCCAGCAGCTCTTCGGACAGGTTTACCTTTAATGAAAAACTGTTTTTT. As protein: CASSSSDRFTFNEKLFF.